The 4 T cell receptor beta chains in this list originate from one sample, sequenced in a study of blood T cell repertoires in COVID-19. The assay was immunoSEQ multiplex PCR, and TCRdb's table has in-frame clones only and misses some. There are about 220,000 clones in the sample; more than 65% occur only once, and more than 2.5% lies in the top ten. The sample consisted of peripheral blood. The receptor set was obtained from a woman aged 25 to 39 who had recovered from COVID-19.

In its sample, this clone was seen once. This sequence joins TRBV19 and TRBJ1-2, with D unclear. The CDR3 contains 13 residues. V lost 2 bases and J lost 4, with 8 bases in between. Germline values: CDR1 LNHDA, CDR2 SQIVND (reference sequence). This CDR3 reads CASSITGSYGYTF. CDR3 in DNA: TGTGCCAGTAGTATAACCGGGTCCTATGGCTACACCTTC.

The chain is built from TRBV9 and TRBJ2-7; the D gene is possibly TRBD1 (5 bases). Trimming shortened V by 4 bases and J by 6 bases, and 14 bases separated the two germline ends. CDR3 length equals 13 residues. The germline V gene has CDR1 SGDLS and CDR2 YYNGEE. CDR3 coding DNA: TGTGCCAGCAGCAAGGGGCCCTCGGGCGAGCAGTACTTC. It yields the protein CASSKGPSGEQYF. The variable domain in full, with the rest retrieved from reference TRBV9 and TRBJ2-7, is DSGVTQTPKHLITATGQRVTLRCSPRSGDLSVYWYQQSLDQGLQFLIQYYNGEERAKGNILERFSAQQFPDLHSELNLSSLELGDSALYFCASSKGPSGEQYFGPGTRLTVT.

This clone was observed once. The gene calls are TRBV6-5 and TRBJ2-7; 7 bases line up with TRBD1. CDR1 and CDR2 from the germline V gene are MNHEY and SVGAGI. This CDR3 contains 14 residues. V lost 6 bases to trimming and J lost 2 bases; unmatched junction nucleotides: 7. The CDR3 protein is CASSTGTDPYEQYF. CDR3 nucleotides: TGTGCCAGCAGCACCGGGACAGACCCCTACGAGCAGTACTTC.

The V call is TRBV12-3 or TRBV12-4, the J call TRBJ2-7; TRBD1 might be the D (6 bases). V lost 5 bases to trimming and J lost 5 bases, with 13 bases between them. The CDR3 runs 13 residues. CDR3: CASSTGQQNEQYF. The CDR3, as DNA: TGTGCCAGCAGTACCGGACAGCAGAACGAGCAGTACTTC.